Listed below are T cell receptor beta chains from one sample, sequenced in a study of long-term antiretroviral therapy in people with HIV. Measured with immunoSEQ multiplex PCR; TCRdb has only the in-frame clones, and not every one. The table lists about 17,000 clones, 70% to 80% of them singletons. Specimen: unsorted PBMCs, collected at the start of antiretroviral therapy. These TCRs come from a man aged 30 to 39 with HIV. Both conserved end residues are part of each CDR3. The D gene is left open where the match is weak. For some rows the clone size is stated as once, few or many, or as a class when expanded; others skip it.

v_call	d_call	clone_size	j_call	cdr3_nt	cdr3_aa
TRBV4-1	TRBD2	.	TRBJ2-2	TGCGCCAGCAGCCAAGATAGCGGGGGATACACCGGGGAGCTGTTTTTT	CASSQDSGGYTGELFF
TRBV9	TRBD1	.	TRBJ2-5	TGTGCCAGCAGCGAGGGGACAGGGCATGGGGGAGCCTACCTGGAGACCCAGTACTTC	CASSEGTGHGGAYLETQYF
TRBV6-6	TRBD1	.	TRBJ1-2	TGTGCCAGCAGCACCGGGACAGGGGGCGGCTATGGCTACACCTTC	CASSTGTGGGYGYTF
TRBV4-1	TRBD2	once	TRBJ2-3	TGCGCCAGCAGCCAAGGGGCCCCTAGCGGGAGGACCACAGATACGCAGTATTTT	CASSQGAPSGRTTDTQYF
TRBV5-8	.	.	TRBJ2-7	TGTGCCAGCAGTGACGGGGTGACCTACGAGCAGTACTTC	CASSDGVTYEQYF
TRBV10-3	.	.	TRBJ2-2	TGTGCCATCAGTGAGGGACGGTTCACCGGGGAGCTGTTTTTT	CAISEGRFTGELFF
TRBV20-1	.	.	TRBJ2-7	TGCAGTGCTGGTAGCAGCGAGCAGTACTTC	CSAGSSEQYF
TRBV12-5	.	few	TRBJ2-3	TGTGCTAGTGGTTTGGTGATAGGACAGAGCACAGATACGCAGTATTTT	CASGLVIGQSTDTQYF
TRBV11-2	.	.	TRBJ1-1	TGTGCCAGCAGCTCCCGCAGGGGTGACGGAACTGAAGCTTTCTTT	CASSSRRGDGTEAFF
TRBV5-6	.	.	TRBJ2-6	TGTGCCAGCAGCGACGATCCTGGGGCCAACGTCCTGACTTTC	CASSDDPGANVLTF
TRBV6-1	TRBD1	.	TRBJ1-2	TGTGCCAGCAGTGTCGGCTGGACAGGGCTAAACTATGGCTACACCTTC	CASSVGWTGLNYGYTF
TRBV19	.	.	TRBJ2-6	TGTGCCAGTATGGGCCCGGGCCTTTTCTCTGGGGCCAACGTCCTGACTTTC	CASMGPGLFSGANVLTF
TRBV30	.	.	TRBJ1-2	TGTGCCAAACAGGGCGATGGCTACACCTTC	CAKQGDGYTF
TRBV4-3	.	.	TRBJ2-7	TGCGCCAGCAGCCGAGACCAGCTTTACGAGCAGTACTTC	CASSRDQLYEQYF
TRBV4-2	.	.	TRBJ1-5	TGTGCCAGCAGCCAAGACAGGGTTATCCAGCCCCAGCATTTT	CASSQDRVIQPQHF
TRBV7-9	.	.	TRBJ2-5	TGTGCCAGCAGCTTTTCACCGGCTGCCCAAGAGACCCAGTACTTC	CASSFSPAAQETQYF
TRBV6-4	.	once	TRBJ2-3	TGTGCCAGCAGTGACTCCTTTCTGAGCACAGATACGCAGTATTTT	CASSDSFLSTDTQYF
TRBV7-9	TRBD2	.	TRBJ2-3	TGTGCCAGCAGCTTGGGACTAGCGATAACAGATACGCAGTATTTT	CASSLGLAITDTQYF
TRBV9	TRBD1	once	TRBJ1-6	TGTGCCAGCAGCGATCCGACAGGGGTTATGGATTCACCCCTCCACTTT	CASSDPTGVMDSPLHF
TRBV5-1	TRBD1	.	TRBJ1-1	TGCGCCAGCAGCGTGCAAGAGGACAGGTTGTCTGAAGCTTTCTTT	CASSVQEDRLSEAFF
TRBV7-9	.	.	TRBJ1-2	TGTGCCAGCAGCTTAGCGGTGCCCAGCGGAGACGGCTACACCTTC	CASSLAVPSGDGYTF
TRBV19	.	.	TRBJ1-1	TGTGCCAGTACCCACCTCGGGGCTAACACTGAAGCTTTCTTT	CASTHLGANTEAFF
TRBV11-2	.	.	TRBJ2-5	TGTGCCAGCAGCTTAGTCCCAGCGCAAGAGACCCAGTACTTC	CASSLVPAQETQYF
TRBV5-1	TRBD2	few	TRBJ2-2	TGCGCCAGCAGCTCCTCTAGCGGGGGAGGCACCGGGGAGCTGTTTTTT	CASSSSSGGGTGELFF
TRBV19	.	.	TRBJ1-1	TGTGCCAGTAGTATAGCAAGGGTTAGCACTGAAGCTTTCTTT	CASSIARVSTEAFF
TRBV29-1	.	.	TRBJ2-7	TGCAGCGTACCGGGACGGGTCAACTACGAGCAGTACTTC	CSVPGRVNYEQYF
TRBV2	.	.	TRBJ2-7	TGTGCCAGCAGTGTCTCAAGCGAGCAGTACTTC	CASSVSSEQYF